This T cell receptor beta chain emerged from a study of CD4+ T cells in melanoma. The V end was cut by 7 bases, the J end by 4 bases, with 11 bases between. In germline, CDR1 is SGHTA, CDR2 FQGNSA. The CDR3 has 13 amino acids. The repertoire was sequenced with immunoSEQ multiplex PCR; TCRdb's copy has only in-frame clones and lacks some. The data contain roughly 140,000 clones, about nine tenths of them seen just once; the ten biggest clones take up 1.5% to 1.7%. This TCR came from a human donor with melanoma. The rearrangement links TRBV7-2 to TRBJ1-3; D gene ambiguous. The CDR3 protein is CASTPTPGNTIYF. DNA for the CDR3: TGTGCCAGCACCCCGACCCCGGGAAACACCATATATTTT.